A single sample gave rise to the 14 T cell receptor beta chains below, sequenced in a study of Ad26.COV2.S vaccination and SARS-CoV-2 variants. Generated by immunoSEQ multiplex PCR, the TCRdb table keeps only in-frame clones and is missing some. Of some 420,000 clones in the sample, over 75% were seen once. The treatment: roughly 20 received Ad26.COV2.S at low or high dose, single or two shots; 5 received placebo; per-sample allocation not given. Repertoires come from day 63 after the first vaccine or placebo injection. The sequenced sample was peripheral blood, obtained in a trial of Ad26.COV2.S vaccine versus placebo. The origin of the receptors is a person aged 18 to 59 who received the Ad26.COV2.S COVID-19 vaccine or a placebo.

The rearrangement uses TRBV4-1 and TRBJ1-6, with no clear D. Trimming pared 3 bases from V and 6 bases from J, leaving 21 bases between. The CDR3 is 18 residues long. Germline loops: CDR1 MGHRA, CDR2 YSYEKL. CDR3 protein: CASSHLTPGPGGNSPLHF. The CDR3 nucleotides are TGCGCCAGCAGCCACCTAACTCCCGGGCCCGGTGGTAATTCACCCCTCCACTTT.

The chain carries TRBV2 and TRBJ1-1; D is perhaps TRBD1 (5 bases). This CDR3 has 16 amino acids. CDR1 and CDR2 (germline): SNHLY, FYNNEI. The V end lost 5 bases, the J end lost 5 bases, and 21 bases lay between the germline ends. The CDR3 region has the DNA TGTGCCAGCAGTATACTACGCCCGGGACGGAGAACTGAAGCTTTCTTT. Translation gives CASSILRPGRRTEAFF. The variable domain in full, with the rest retrieved from reference TRBV2 and TRBJ1-1, is EPEVTQTPSHQVTQMGQEVILRCVPISNHLYFYWYRQILGQKVEFLVSFYNNEISEKSEIFDDQFSVERPDGSNFTLKIRSTKLEDSAMYFCASSILRPGRRTEAFFGQGTRLTVV.

V gene TRBV5-1 combines with J gene TRBJ1-1; unclear D gene. Germline V gives CDR1 SGHRS, CDR2 YFSETQ. The CDR3 is made up of 15 amino acids. Trimming removed 0 bases at V and 5 bases at J, with 14 bases between. The chain's CDR3 is CASSLGHTLGTEAFF. The CDR3, as DNA: TGCGCCAGCAGCTTGGGACACACCCTAGGGACTGAAGCTTTCTTT.

J is TRBJ2-7 and V is TRBV6-5; D possibly corresponds to TRBD2 (7 bases). CDR1 is MNHEY, CDR2 SVGAGI, per germline. This CDR3 has 12 amino acids. V shed 6 bases and J shed 5 bases, with 11 bases lying between them. The CDR3 DNA follows: TGTGCCAGCAGCCTCGGGGGGCACGAGCAGTACTTC. This encodes CASSLGGHEQYF.

This clone appeared once. The rearrangement joins TRBV18 to TRBJ2-2; a weak D match, TRBD2 (5 bases). CDR1 is KGHSH and CDR2 is LQKENI in the germline V gene. V lost 1 base and J lost 5, with 17 bases in between. The CDR3 runs to 17 residues. The CDR3 coding sequence is TGTGCCAGCTCACCACGTCGGGCGGGTAAAAGAACCGGGGAGCTGTTTTTT. Amino acid sequence: CASSPRRAGKRTGELFF.

V gene TRBV3-1 (or the pseudogene TRBV3-2) combines with J gene TRBJ1-2, with D unresolved. CDR3 length equals 15 residues. Trimming took 1 base from V and 4 from J, leaving 13 bases between them. Germline values: CDR1 LGHDT, CDR2 YNNKEL (reference sequence). Here the CDR3 reads CASSQALTIFYGYTF. The CDR3 DNA reads TGTGCCAGCAGCCAAGCACTAACGATATTCTATGGCTACACCTTC.

The chain uses TRBV6-9 and TRBJ2-1, with 10 positions matching TRBD1. The length of the CDR3 is 17 residues. V was pared by 2 bases and J by 5 bases, with 9 bases of the junction left unmatched. From germline, CDR1 is MNHGY and CDR2 SVAAGI. The CDR3 sequence is CASSYPERQGANNEQFF. The CDR3 DNA is TGTGCCAGCAGTTATCCAGAACGACAGGGGGCTAACAATGAGCAGTTCTTC.

The rearrangement links TRBV7-2 to TRBJ2-5, with 8 nucleotides matching TRBD2. The junction had 5 bases not matched to a gene; V was cut back by 6 bases and J by 2 bases. CDR1 and CDR2 (germline): SGHTA, FQGNSA. This CDR3 is 14 amino acids long. The CDR3 loop reads CASSSPGGQETQYF. The CDR3 nucleotides read TGTGCCAGCAGTAGTCCGGGGGGGCAAGAGACCCAGTACTTC.

The genes are TRBV7-9 and TRBJ2-3; 10 bases agree with TRBD2. The CDR3 spans 12 residues. J lost 4 bases, V lost 8 bases, and 0 bases had no gene match. Per germline, CDR1 SEHNR and CDR2 FQNEAQ (reference sequence). CDR3 loop: CASGTSADTQYF. The DNA of the CDR3 is TGTGCCAGCGGGACTAGCGCAGATACGCAGTATTTT.

Only one count was recorded for this clone. The V call is TRBV28, the J call TRBJ1-6; 7 positions match TRBD1. The V gene's germline CDR1 is MDHEN and CDR2 SYDVKM. The trim removed 3 bases at V and 7 bases at J, leaving 6 bases unmatched. This CDR3 spans 15 amino acids. Written as DNA, the CDR3 is TGTGCCAGCAGTTTCCGGACAGGAGGCAATTCACCCCTCCACTTT. Translation: CASSFRTGGNSPLHF.

V gene TRBV6-4 combines with J gene TRBJ1-1; 7 nucleotides agree with TRBD1. Losses at the gene ends were 4 bases for V and 5 bases for J; bases not matched to a gene: 7. This CDR3 is built from 14 residues. Per the germline V gene, CDR1 is MRHNA and CDR2 is SNTAGT. The CDR3 is CASSATGWGTEAFF. In DNA form, the CDR3 reads TGTGCCAGCAGTGCGACAGGGTGGGGTACTGAAGCTTTCTTT.

The chain joins TRBV5-8 to TRBJ1-2; D is perhaps TRBD1 (5 bases). Germline V lookup: CDR1 SGHTS, CDR2 YDEGEE. Trimming stripped 4 bases from V and 3 bases from J, with 10 bases between. The CDR3 covers 13 residues. The CDR3 loop is CASSPDTDYGYTF. The CDR3 DNA reads as TGTGCCAGCAGCCCGGACACTGACTATGGCTACACCTTC. Combining the CDR3 with reference TRBV5-8 and TRBJ1-2 gives the whole variable domain EAGVTQSPTHLIKTRGQQATLRCSPISGHTSVYWYQQALGLGLQFLLWYDEGEERNRGNFPPRFSGRQFPNYSSELNVNALELEDSALYLCASSPDTDYGYTFGSGTRLTVV.

This clone has a single count. The chain has TRBV10-3 and TRBJ2-3; D gene uncertain. This CDR3 contains 14 residues. The germline gives CDR1 ENHRY, CDR2 SYGVKD. Trimming cost V 7 bases and J 3 bases, with 14 bases left between them. The CDR3 spells CAITKGLGTDTQYF. CDR3 coding DNA: TGTGCCATCACTAAAGGGTTGGGAACAGATACGCAGTATTTT.

The genes are TRBV29-1 and TRBJ2-1; D ambiguous. V gave up 3 bases and J gave up 0 bases, with 9 bases separating them. Germline loops: CDR1 SQVTM, CDR2 ANQGSEA. The length of the CDR3 is 14 residues. CDR3: CSVDSGYSYNEQFF. The CDR3 DNA follows: TGCAGCGTTGATTCTGGGTACTCCTACAATGAGCAGTTCTTC.